This is a list of T cell receptor beta chains from one sample in a study of blood T cell repertoires in COVID-19. Assay used: immunoSEQ multiplex PCR; TCRdb lists only in-frame clones, some missing. The repertoire holds some 120,000 clones, approximately 88% seen once, with around 0.77% in the top ten. The specimen sequenced was peripheral blood. The origin of the receptors is a woman aged 70 to 79 with acute or convalescent COVID-19. Both conserved end residues are part of each CDR3. D genes are given only for firm matches. Clone size is given for some rows only: seen once, a few or many times, or a class if the clone is expanded.

>19|TRBD1|TRBJ2-3|TRBV5-1|NA
CASSQGVAGVSTSTDTQYF
TGCGCCAGCAGCCAGGGGGTTGCCGGAGTTAGCACTAGCACAGATACGCAGTATTTT
>13|NA|TRBJ2-5|TRBV6-5|NA
CASSLTIQETQYF
TGTGCCAGCAGTTTGACTATCCAAGAGACCCAGTACTTC
>12|NA|TRBJ2-3|TRBV24-1|NA
CATSASTDTQYF
TGTGCCACCAGTGCTAGCACAGATACGCAGTATTTT
>14|NA|TRBJ2-1|TRBV6-5|once
CASSYVGRDNEQFF
TGTGCCAGCAGTTATGTCGGGCGGGACAATGAGCAGTTCTTC
>12|NA|TRBJ2-3|TRBV11-2|NA
CASARGTDTQYF
TGTGCCAGCGCTCGGGGCACAGATACGCAGTATTTT
>14|TRBD2|TRBJ2-7|TRBV9|few
CASSVDGGLGEQYF
TGTGCCAGCAGCGTAGACGGGGGGTTGGGCGAGCAGTACTTC
>19|TRBD2|TRBJ2-2|TRBV6-1|NA
CASSARPEASGTNTGELFF
TGTGCCAGCAGTGCCCGACCGGAGGCTAGCGGAACGAACACCGGGGAGCTGTTTTTT
>16|NA|TRBJ2-7|TRBV28|NA
CASSDPRMGARHEQYF
TGTGCCAGCAGTGACCCCCGGATGGGGGCCCGCCACGAGCAGTACTTC
>14|NA|TRBJ1-2|TRBV30|NA
CACPAGGSIYGYTF
TGTGCCTGCCCGGCGGGGGGCAGCATTTATGGCTACACCTTC
>16|TRBD1|TRBJ2-7|TRBV13|NA
CASSSNPTGGKYEQYF
TGTGCCAGCAGCTCCAACCCTACAGGGGGCAAATACGAGCAGTACTTC
>15|TRBD1|TRBJ1-6|TRBV20-1|NA
CSASADRGNNSPLHF
TGCAGTGCTAGTGCGGACAGGGGTAATAATTCACCCCTCCACTTT
>11|NA|TRBJ2-1|TRBV7-3|few
CASSGGNEQFF
TGTGCCAGCAGTGGCGGCAATGAGCAGTTCTTC
>14|NA|TRBJ1-1|TRBV27|NA
CASSPGTSNTEAFF
TGTGCCAGCAGTCCGGGGACATCGAACACTGAAGCTTTCTTT
>14|NA|TRBJ2-1|TRBV7-8|once
CASSLVGQYNEQFF
TGTGCCAGCAGCTTAGTAGGACAGTACAATGAGCAGTTCTTC